This T cell receptor beta chain came from a study of blood T cell repertoires in COVID-19. Study background: COVID-19 samples from acute and convalescent phases originated in the United States, Italy and Spain. In each case, the material was cDNA or gDNA derived from T cells, B-cell-depleted T cells, or PBMCs.

The germline gives CDR1 SNHLY, CDR2 FYNNEI. V was cut by 3 bases and J by 7 bases, with 7 bases left in between. The CDR3 contains 12 residues. Assay used: immunoSEQ multiplex PCR; TCRdb lists only in-frame clones, some missing. This sample yields around 150,000 clones, of which approximately 80% are seen a single time; around 6.8% belongs to the top ten. The chain carries TRBV2 and TRBJ2-1; D is undetermined. This clonotype was sampled from a human donor in a cohort sampled during active COVID-19. Sequenced material: peripheral blood. The CDR3 sequence is CASSDSGNEQFF. The CDR3 nucleotides read TGTGCCAGCAGTGATTCCGGGAATGAGCAGTTCTTC.